This T cell receptor beta chain was captured in a study of T cell changes during pregnancy in multiple sclerosis (dated by TCRdb to about 2019). Regarding the study in general: Changes in the T cell repertoire over the course of pregnancy were examined in this study in women with multiple sclerosis.

In the case of this clone: Its antigen target is currently unknown. No base-level quality is on record; no much larger clone is a single base apart.

Trimming takes 2 bases from V and 0 bases from J, and the germline ends sit 5 bases apart. For CDR1 and CDR2, the germline V gene lists SGHDT and YYEEEE. The CDR3 holds 13 amino acids from the cysteine to the phenylalanine. The only DNA kept is the CDR3, 39 bases in frame from the first base. The library was built by means of the immunoSEQ multiplex PCR assay. TCRdb re-hosts the immuneACCESS table, in-frame sequences only. Its copies lack some clones; in the studies checked, an unresolved V gene accounts for under half of them, and the cause for the rest is not known. The sample records 90,000 or so clones, about nine tenths of which are singletons. The top ten clones comprise around 3.3% of the sample.

The source material was PBMCs, sampled in the first trimester of pregnancy. This chain is built from TRBV5-6 and TRBJ1-1, with no confident D gene call. This clonotype was sampled from a female donor in good health, serving as a control in a pregnancy study. Some clones in this sample may be carry-over from other donors' samples. The bases read TGTGCCAGCAGCTTATGGCTGAACACTGAAGCTTTCTTT. Its protein reads: CASSLWLNTEAFF.